This passage covers 17 T cell receptor beta chains from one sample sequenced in a study of shared clonotypes between healthy human individuals. The method was immunoSEQ multiplex PCR; TCRdb's version includes in-frame clones alone and lacks a portion of them. The table lists around 1.5 million clones, under 99% of them singletons. Specimen: naive CD4+ T cells sorted from blood. Subset given: CD45RA+ positively selected. The receptors were gathered from a man aged 25 to 40 in good health.

This chain joins TRBV4-1 and TRBJ2-7, with 16 bases lining up with TRBD2. V dropped 2 bases and J dropped 2; count of bases not matched to a gene: 15. The germline V gene has CDR1 MGHRA and CDR2 YSYEKL. The CDR3 consists of 21 residues. The CDR3 loop is CASSQHAPRGLAGGPAYEQYF. CDR3 sequence (DNA): TGCGCCAGCAGCCAACACGCCCCCAGGGGACTAGCGGGAGGGCCCGCCTACGAGCAGTACTTC.

This clone was counted once. The V gene is TRBV15, the J gene TRBJ2-1, with TRBD2 identical over 7 bases. The CDR3 is made up of 16 amino acids. Losses at the gene ends were 1 base for V and 7 bases for J; bases not matched to a gene: 10. The germline CDR1 and CDR2 sequences are LNHNV and YYDKDF (reference sequence). CDR3 in DNA: TGTGCCACCAGCAGAGTTCGGGCGGGAGTGCCAAATGAGCAGTTCTTC. Translating it yields CATSRVRAGVPNEQFF. Looking up the rest from reference TRBV15 and TRBJ2-1 gives the full variable domain: DAMVIQNPRYQVTQFGKPVTLSCSQTLNHNVMYWYQQKSSQAPKLLFHYYDKDFNNEADTPDNFQSRRPNTSFCFLDIRSPGLGDTAMYLCATSRVRAGVPNEQFFGPGTRLTVL.

This chain connects TRBV7-9 to TRBJ1-4, with 10 bases matching TRBD1. The length of the CDR3 is 15 residues. J gave up 5 bases and V 2 bases, and 2 bases lay outside the gene matches. Germline CDR1 SEHNR, CDR2 FQNEAQ (reference sequence). The CDR3 reads CASSLLGQGNEKLFF. Here the CDR3 DNA reads TGTGCCAGCAGCTTATTGGGACAGGGGAATGAAAAACTGTTTTTT. Filled out from reference TRBV7-9 and TRBJ1-4, the complete variable domain reads DTGVSQNPRHKITKRGQNVTFRCDPISEHNRLYWYRQTLGQGPEFLTYFQNEAQLEKSRLLSDRFSAERPKGSFSTLEIQRTEQGDSAMYLCASSLLGQGNEKLFFGSGTQLSVL.

As for this clone: Other DNA sequences from this sample encode an identical CDR3 as well. The chain has TRBV5-1 and TRBJ2-3, with a possible D match to TRBD1 (6 bases). CDR3 size: 14 residues. Germline V gives CDR1 SGHRS, CDR2 YFSETQ. V was shortened by 2 bases and J by 0 bases, with 7 bases between the two germline ends. The CDR3 nucleotides read TGCGCCAGCAGCTTAGGACAGAGCACAGATACGCAGTATTTT. It translates to CASSLGQSTDTQYF. Together with reference TRBV5-1 and TRBJ2-3, the CDR3 gives the full variable domain: KAGVTQTPRYLIKTRGQQVTLSCSPISGHRSVSWYQQTPGQGLQFLFEYFSETQRNKGNFPGRFSGRQFSNSRSEMNVSTLELGDSALYLCASSLGQSTDTQYFGPGTRLTVL.

This rearrangement joins TRBV5-1 to TRBJ1-1; tentative D call: TRBD1 (6 bases). Germline values: CDR1 SGHRS, CDR2 YFSETQ. This CDR3 contains 16 residues. Trimming took off 4 bases at V and 4 bases at J, with 20 bases between the two ends. The CDR3 is CASSPWLGGATTEAFF. In nucleotides, the CDR3 is TGCGCCAGCAGCCCCTGGTTGGGGGGCGCGACCACTGAAGCTTTCTTT. Based on the CDR3 plus reference TRBV5-1 and TRBJ1-1, the full variable domain is KAGVTQTPRYLIKTRGQQVTLSCSPISGHRSVSWYQQTPGQGLQFLFEYFSETQRNKGNFPGRFSGRQFSNSRSEMNVSTLELGDSALYLCASSPWLGGATTEAFFGQGTRLTVV.

This chain links TRBV28 with TRBJ2-1, with TRBD2 identical over 13 bases. CDR1 is MDHEN and CDR2 is SYDVKM in the germline V gene. J lost 12 bases, V lost 6 bases, and 11 bases had no gene match. The CDR3 is 15 residues long. The CDR3 reads CASRPGLAGSFGQFF. For the CDR3, the DNA is TGTGCCAGCAGGCCGGGACTAGCGGGAAGTTTTGGGCAGTTCTTC. Full variable domain (outside the CDR3, taken from reference TRBV28 and TRBJ2-1): DVKVTQSSRYLVKRTGEKVFLECVQDMDHENMFWYRQDPGLGLRLIYFSYDVKMKEKGDIPEGYSVSREKKERFSLILESASTNQTSMYLCASRPGLAGSFGQFFGPGTRLTVL.

For this clone: The same CDR3 also results from other DNA sequences found in this sample. The V gene is TRBV11-2, the J gene TRBJ2-1, with D perhaps TRBD1 (6 bases). V was trimmed by 1 base and J by 0 bases, leaving 10 bases between them. Germline CDR1 SGHAT, CDR2 FQNNGV. The CDR3 has 16 residues. The CDR3 nucleotides are TGTGCCAGCAGCTTAGTCACAGGGAGCTCCTACAATGAGCAGTTCTTC. Residues: CASSLVTGSSYNEQFF.

The rearrangement joins TRBV6-5 to TRBJ2-5; possibly TRBD1 for D (6 bases). The germline V gene encodes CDR1 MNHEY and CDR2 SVGAGI. The CDR3 is made up of 14 amino acids. Trimming took 5 bases from V and 1 from J, leaving 11 bases between them. As DNA, the CDR3 is TGTGCCAGCAGTCCAGACAGGTCCCAAGAGACCCAGTACTTC. Protein: CASSPDRSQETQYF.

The chain combines TRBV5-1 with TRBJ2-7, with a possible D match to TRBD2 (7 bases). V lost 0 bases, J lost 4 bases, and 20 bases lay in between. CDR3 size: 17 residues. Germline CDR1 is SGHRS and CDR2 is YFSETQ. CDR3 nucleotides: TGCGCCAGCAGCTTGGGAATCCTCGGGGGGCTTATATACGAGCAGTACTTC. Translating gives CASSLGILGGLIYEQYF.

This chain connects TRBV28 to TRBJ2-7; unclear D gene. This CDR3 region has 12 residues. From germline, CDR1 is MDHEN and CDR2 SYDVKM. Trimming cost V 5 bases and J 6 bases, with 11 bases left between them. This CDR3 reads CASSNLHSEQYF. In nucleotides, the CDR3 is TGTGCCAGCAGTAACCTCCACAGCGAGCAGTACTTC.

In nucleotides, the CDR3 is TGTGCCAGCAGCGTAGGTCCCGGACAGGACACAGATACGCAGTATTTT. It encodes CASSVGPGQDTDTQYF. The genes are TRBV9 and TRBJ2-3; 7 nucleotides match TRBD1. Germline V gene sequence: CDR1 SGDLS, CDR2 YYNGEE. The length of the CDR3 is 16 residues. Germline trimming cut 0 bases from V and 2 bases from J; bases unmatched to any gene: 6.

The rearrangement joins TRBV9 to TRBJ1-4, with D uncertain. The CDR3 covers 15 residues. Germline V gene sequence: CDR1 SGDLS, CDR2 YYNGEE. Trimming removed 4 bases at V and 7 bases at J, with 17 bases between. CDR3 in DNA: TGTGCCAGCAGCAAGGAAGGCCCCGGGGTTGAAAAACTGTTTTTT. Protein sequence: CASSKEGPGVEKLFF.

V and J are TRBV28 and TRBJ2-7; no clear D gene. The CDR3 totals 13 residues. V was cut by 0 bases and J by 1 base, with 4 bases left in between. Germline V gene data show CDR1 as MDHEN and CDR2 as SYDVKM. CDR3 amino acids: CASSLWRSYEQYF. The CDR3 nucleotides read TGTGCCAGCAGTTTATGGAGGTCCTACGAGCAGTACTTC.

CDR3 nucleotides: TGTGCCAGCAGCTTAAGCGGCCAGGCTGGCGAGCAGTACTTC. Protein: CASSLSGQAGEQYF. The V call is TRBV7-9, the J call TRBJ2-7; TRBD2 might be the D (5 bases). This CDR3 is 14 amino acids long. Trimming removed 2 bases at V and 6 bases at J, with 14 bases between. Germline CDR1 reads SEHNR; CDR2 reads FQNEAQ (reference sequence).

The chain combines TRBV5-1 with TRBJ2-2; 9 positions match TRBD1. With 7 bases clipped from V and 1 base from J, the junction kept 8 bases outside the gene matches. Germline CDR1 and CDR2: SGHRS and YFSETQ. CDR3 size: 16 residues. The CDR3 loop is CASASQGARNTGELFF. As DNA, the CDR3 is TGCGCCAGCGCGTCACAGGGGGCGAGGAACACCGGGGAGCTGTTTTTT.

The chain carries TRBV5-5 and TRBJ1-1; a weak D match, TRBD1 (5 bases). This CDR3 has 13 amino acids. The germline V gene has CDR1 SGHKS and CDR2 YYEKEE (reference sequence). V dropped 4 bases and J dropped 4 bases, with 11 bases sitting between them. CDR3 sequence reads: CASSLRATTEAFF. CDR3 coding DNA: TGTGCCAGCAGCCTCAGGGCCACCACTGAAGCTTTCTTT.

The chain uses TRBV15 and TRBJ1-1; D not resolved. Germline CDR1 reads LNHNV; CDR2 reads YYDKDF (reference sequence). The CDR3 runs to 13 residues. The germline V and J ends were trimmed by 0 bases and 4 bases, with 6 bases remaining between them. Here the CDR3 DNA reads TGTGCCACCAGCAGAGATCTCAGCACTGAAGCTTTCTTT. It specifies CATSRDLSTEAFF.